One and the same sample provided the 5 T cell receptor beta chains below, sequenced in a study of Ad26.COV2.S vaccination and SARS-CoV-2 variants. The assay was immunoSEQ multiplex PCR, and TCRdb's table has in-frame clones only and misses some. The sample lists a few hundred thousand clones, 80% to 90% occurring once. Treatment here: over 15 received Ad26.COV2.S at low or high dose, single or two shots; about 5 received placebo; per-sample allocation not given. At day 63 after the first vaccine or placebo injection, samples were drawn. Material: peripheral blood, obtained in a trial of Ad26.COV2.S vaccine versus placebo. The receptors were gathered from a person aged 18-60 years who received the Ad26.COV2.S COVID-19 vaccine or a placebo.

This clone has a single count. This chain uses TRBV11-2 with TRBJ1-1, with D unclear. Germline CDR1 and CDR2: SGHAT and FQNNGV. Trimming took 1 base from V and 8 from J, leaving 5 bases between them. This CDR3 region has 11 residues. The CDR3 region has the DNA TGTGCCAGCAGCTTAGCCAGCGAAGCTTTCTTT. It codes for CASSLASEAFF.

This clone was observed a handful of times. The CDR3 nucleotides are TGTGCCAGCAGCCCCTCGCCCGGAGGTCCTGGCAATGCTTTCTTT. This encodes CASSPSPGGPGNAFF. This chain joins TRBV7-6 and TRBJ1-1; the D is unclear. Looked up from germline, CDR1 is SGHVS and CDR2 is FNYEAQ. CDR3 length equals 15 residues. Trimming left V 5 bases short and J 11 bases short, with 24 bases between.

V gene TRBV6-1 combines with J gene TRBJ2-7; no firm D call. Trimming removed 3 bases from V and 3 bases from J, with 9 bases in between. This CDR3 region has 13 residues. Germline V gene data show CDR1 as MNHNS and CDR2 as SASEGT. CDR3 DNA sequence: TGTGCCAGCAGTGACAGACTCAGCTACGAGCAGTACTTC. It yields the protein CASSDRLSYEQYF.

V gene TRBV9 combines with J gene TRBJ1-1; a weak D match, TRBD1 (6 bases). The germline CDR1 and CDR2 sequences are SGDLS and YYNGEE. There are 15 residues in the CDR3. V was shortened by 4 bases and J by 1 base, with 14 bases between the two germline ends. This CDR3 is CASSTPEQGNTEAFF. The CDR3 nucleotides are TGTGCCAGCAGCACACCTGAACAGGGGAACACTGAAGCTTTCTTT.

This clone turned up a few times. V gene TRBV16 combines with J gene TRBJ1-5; D is unresolved. Trimming took 5 bases from V and 2 from J, leaving 16 bases between them. The CDR3 totals 16 residues. Germline V lookup: CDR1 KGHSY, CDR2 FQNENV. CDR3: CASSSYGGSGNQPQHF. The CDR3 DNA follows: TGTGCCAGCAGCTCCTATGGCGGGTCAGGCAATCAGCCCCAGCATTTT.